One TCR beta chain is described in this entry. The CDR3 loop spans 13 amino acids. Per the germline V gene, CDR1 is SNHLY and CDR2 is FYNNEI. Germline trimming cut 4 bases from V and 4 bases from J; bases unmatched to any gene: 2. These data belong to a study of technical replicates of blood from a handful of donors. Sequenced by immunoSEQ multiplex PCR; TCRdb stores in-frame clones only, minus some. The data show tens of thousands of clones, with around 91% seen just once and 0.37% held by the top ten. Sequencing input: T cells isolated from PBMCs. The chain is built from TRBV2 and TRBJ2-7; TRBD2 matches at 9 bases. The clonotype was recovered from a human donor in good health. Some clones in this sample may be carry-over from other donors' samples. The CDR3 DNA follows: TGTGCCAGCAGTGGGCTAGCGGGGTACGAGCAGTACTTC. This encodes CASSGLAGYEQYF. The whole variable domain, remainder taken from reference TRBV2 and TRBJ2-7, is EPEVTQTPSHQVTQMGQEVILRCVPISNHLYFYWYRQILGQKVEFLVSFYNNEISEKSEIFDDQFSVERPDGSNFTLKIRSTKLEDSAMYFCASSGLAGYEQYFGPGTRLTVT.